This TCR beta chain was profiled in a study of technical replicates of blood from several donors. Trimming at V came to 6 bases and at J to 0 bases, leaving 4 bases not matched to a gene. CDR3 size: 15 residues. In germline, CDR1 is SNHLY, CDR2 FYNNEI. TCRdb's table, derived via immunoSEQ multiplex PCR, lists solely in-frame clones and lacks some. The sample consists of about 70,000 clones, around 97% of them appearing once. The chain carries TRBV2 and TRBJ1-5, with 8 bases aligning to TRBD1. The receptor was isolated from a human donor in good health. Sequencing was performed on T cells isolated from PBMCs. For the CDR3, the DNA is TGTGCCAGCAGCCTAGACAGGGGTAGCAATCAGCCCCAGCATTTT. This codes for CASSLDRGSNQPQHF. The entire variable domain, with the rest obtained from reference TRBV2 and TRBJ1-5, is as follows: EPEVTQTPSHQVTQMGQEVILRCVPISNHLYFYWYRQILGQKVEFLVSFYNNEISEKSEIFDDQFSVERPDGSNFTLKIRSTKLEDSAMYFCASSLDRGSNQPQHFGDGTRLSIL.